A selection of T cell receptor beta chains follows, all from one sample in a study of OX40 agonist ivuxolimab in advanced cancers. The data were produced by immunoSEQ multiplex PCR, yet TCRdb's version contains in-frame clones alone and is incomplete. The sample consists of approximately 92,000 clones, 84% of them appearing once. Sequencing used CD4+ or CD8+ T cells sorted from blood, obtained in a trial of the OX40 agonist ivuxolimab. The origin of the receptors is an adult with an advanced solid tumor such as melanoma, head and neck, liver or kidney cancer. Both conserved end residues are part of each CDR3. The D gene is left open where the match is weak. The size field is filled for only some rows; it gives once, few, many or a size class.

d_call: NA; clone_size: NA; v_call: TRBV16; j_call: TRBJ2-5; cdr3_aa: CASSERDSGTQYF; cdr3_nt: TGTGCCAGCAGCGAACGGGACTCAGGGACCCAGTACTTC
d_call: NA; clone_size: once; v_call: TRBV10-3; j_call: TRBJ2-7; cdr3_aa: CAISEGAGIYEQYF; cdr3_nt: TGTGCCATCAGTGAAGGGGCGGGGATCTACGAGCAGTACTTC
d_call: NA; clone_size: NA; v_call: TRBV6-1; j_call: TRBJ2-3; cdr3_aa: CASRPNRGTDTQYF; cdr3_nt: TGTGCCAGCAGGCCGAATAGGGGCACAGATACGCAGTATTTT
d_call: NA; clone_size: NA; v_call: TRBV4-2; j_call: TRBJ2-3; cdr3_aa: CASSPEPGTQYF; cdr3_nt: TGTGCCAGCAGCCCTGAGCCAGGCACGCAGTATTTT
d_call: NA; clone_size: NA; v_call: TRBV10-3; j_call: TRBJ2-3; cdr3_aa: CAIRDTGGTDTQYF; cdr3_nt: TGTGCCATCCGGGACACTGGGGGCACAGATACGCAGTATTTT
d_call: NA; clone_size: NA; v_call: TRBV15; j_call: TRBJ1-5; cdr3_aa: CAGGFGTWSNQPQHF; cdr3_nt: TGTGCCGGTGGCTTCGGGACCTGGAGCAATCAGCCCCAGCATTTT
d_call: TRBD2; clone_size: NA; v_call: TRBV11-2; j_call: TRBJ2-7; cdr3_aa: CASSLGLSSGAVSYEQYF; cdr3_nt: TGTGCCAGCAGCTTAGGGTTGTCTAGCGGGGCCGTCTCCTACGAGCAGTACTTC
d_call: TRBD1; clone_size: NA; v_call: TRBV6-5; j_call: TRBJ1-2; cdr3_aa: CASRPPGQTNRGYTF; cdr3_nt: TGTGCCAGCAGACCACCGGGACAGACAAACCGGGGCTACACCTTC
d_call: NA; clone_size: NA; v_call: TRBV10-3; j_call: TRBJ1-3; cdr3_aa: CATTTGNTIYF; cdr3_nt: TGTGCCACCACAACTGGAAACACCATATATTTT
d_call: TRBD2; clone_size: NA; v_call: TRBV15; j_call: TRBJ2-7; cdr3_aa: CATSSGGSSYEQYF; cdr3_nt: TGTGCCACCAGCAGCGGGGGGAGCTCCTACGAGCAGTACTTC
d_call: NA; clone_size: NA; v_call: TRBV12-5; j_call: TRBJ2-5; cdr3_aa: CASGYGTPSETQYF; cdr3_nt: TGTGCTAGTGGTTACGGGACCCCTTCAGAGACCCAGTACTTC
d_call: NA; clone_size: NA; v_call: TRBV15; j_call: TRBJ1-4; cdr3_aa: CATAGRWTNEKLFF; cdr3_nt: TGTGCCACCGCCGGCCGTTGGACTAATGAAAAACTGTTTTTT
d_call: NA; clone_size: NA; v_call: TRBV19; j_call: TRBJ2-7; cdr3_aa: CASSQESSYEQYF; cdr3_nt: TGTGCCAGTAGCCAGGAGAGCTCCTACGAGCAGTACTTC
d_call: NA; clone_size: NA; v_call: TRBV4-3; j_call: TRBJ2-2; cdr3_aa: CASSQPEAGELFF; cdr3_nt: TGCGCCAGCAGCCAACCAGAAGCCGGGGAGCTGTTTTTT
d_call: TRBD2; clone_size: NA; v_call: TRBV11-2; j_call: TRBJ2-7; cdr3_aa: CASRLAARSYEQYF; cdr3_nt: TGTGCCAGCAGGCTAGCGGCCCGCTCCTACGAGCAGTACTTC
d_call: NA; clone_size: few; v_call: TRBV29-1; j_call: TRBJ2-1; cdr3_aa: CSVERGPKEQFF; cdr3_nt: TGCAGCGTTGAACGGGGACCTAAGGAGCAGTTCTTC
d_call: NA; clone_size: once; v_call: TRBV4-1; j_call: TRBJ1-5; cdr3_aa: CASSQEGGMGNQPQHF; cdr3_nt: TGCGCCAGCAGCCAAGAAGGCGGTATGGGCAATCAGCCCCAGCATTTT
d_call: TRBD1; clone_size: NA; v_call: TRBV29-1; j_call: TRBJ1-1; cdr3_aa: CSGTGGGGEVGNTEAFF; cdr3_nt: TGCAGCGGGACAGGGGGCGGAGGGGAAGTGGGGAACACTGAAGCTTTCTTT
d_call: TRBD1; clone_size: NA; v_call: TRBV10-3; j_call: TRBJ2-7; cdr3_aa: CAISDPGGQGYEQYF; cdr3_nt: TGTGCCATCAGTGACCCCGGGGGACAGGGCTACGAGCAGTACTTC
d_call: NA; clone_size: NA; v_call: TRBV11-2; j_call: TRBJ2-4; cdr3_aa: CASSPDQGEGTKNIQYF; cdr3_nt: TGTGCCAGCAGCCCAGACCAAGGGGAAGGGACCAAAAACATTCAGTACTTC
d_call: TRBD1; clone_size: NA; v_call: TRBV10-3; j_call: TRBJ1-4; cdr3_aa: CAIRDRGEKLFF; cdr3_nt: TGTGCCATCAGGGACAGGGGGGAAAAACTGTTTTTT
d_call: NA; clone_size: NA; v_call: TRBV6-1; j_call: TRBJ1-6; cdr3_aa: CASSAGPYNSPLHF; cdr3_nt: TGTGCCAGCAGCGCGGGACCTTATAATTCACCCCTCCACTTT
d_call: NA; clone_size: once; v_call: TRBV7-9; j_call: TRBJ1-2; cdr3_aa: CASSLVQGGGYTF; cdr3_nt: TGTGCCAGCAGCTTAGTCCAGGGAGGGGGCTACACCTTC
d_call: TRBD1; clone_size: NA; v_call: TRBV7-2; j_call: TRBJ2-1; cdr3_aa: CASSSDRGSYNEQFF; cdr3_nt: TGTGCCAGCAGCTCCGACAGGGGTTCCTACAATGAGCAGTTCTTC
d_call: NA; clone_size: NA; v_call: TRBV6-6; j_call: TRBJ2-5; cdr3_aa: CASRRGAEQETQYF; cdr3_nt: TGTGCCAGCAGACGGGGAGCGGAACAAGAGACCCAGTACTTC
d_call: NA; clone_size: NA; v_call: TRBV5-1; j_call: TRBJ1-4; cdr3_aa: CASSEGVPNEKLFF; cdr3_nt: TGCGCCAGCAGCGAGGGGGTACCTAATGAAAAACTGTTTTTT
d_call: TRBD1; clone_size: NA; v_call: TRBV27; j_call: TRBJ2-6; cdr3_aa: CASSGTGVSRWANVLTF; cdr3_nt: TGTGCCAGCAGTGGGACAGGGGTCTCTCGCTGGGCCAACGTCCTGACTTTC
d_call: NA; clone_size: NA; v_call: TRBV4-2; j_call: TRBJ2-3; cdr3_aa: CASSPPGGVDTQYF; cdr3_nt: TGTGCCAGCAGCCCCCCCGGGGGAGTAGATACGCAGTATTTT
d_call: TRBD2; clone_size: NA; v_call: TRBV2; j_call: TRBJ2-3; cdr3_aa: CASSGLAGNTQYF; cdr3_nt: TGTGCCAGCAGTGGACTAGCGGGGAATACGCAGTATTTT
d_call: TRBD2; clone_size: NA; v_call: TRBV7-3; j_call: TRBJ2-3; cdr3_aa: CASSRGRGGIQADTQYF; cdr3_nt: TGTGCCAGCAGCAGGGGGCGGGGGGGCATCCAAGCAGATACGCAGTATTTT
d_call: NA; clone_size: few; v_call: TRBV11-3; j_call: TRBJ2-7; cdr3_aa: CASSLKGHEQYF; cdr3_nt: TGTGCCAGCAGTCTTAAAGGGCACGAGCAGTACTTC
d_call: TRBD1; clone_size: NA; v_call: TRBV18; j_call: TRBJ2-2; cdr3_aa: CASSQYRGRDTGELFF; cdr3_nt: TGTGCCAGCTCCCAGTACAGGGGGCGTGACACCGGGGAGCTGTTTTTT
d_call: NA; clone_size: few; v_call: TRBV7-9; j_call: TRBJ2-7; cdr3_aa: CASEGFGEQYF; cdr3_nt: TGTGCCAGCGAGGGCTTTGGCGAGCAGTACTTC
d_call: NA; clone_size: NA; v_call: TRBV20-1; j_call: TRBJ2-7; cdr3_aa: CGVGTYEQYF; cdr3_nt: TGTGGGGTTGGTACCTACGAGCAGTACTTC
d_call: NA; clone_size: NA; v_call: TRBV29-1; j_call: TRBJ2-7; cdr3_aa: CSVWDDRTTTYSYEQYF; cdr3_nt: TGCAGCGTTTGGGACGACAGGACTACTACCTACTCCTACGAGCAGTACTTC
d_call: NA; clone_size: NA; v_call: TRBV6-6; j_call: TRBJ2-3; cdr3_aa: CASSWTGKGRGTQYF; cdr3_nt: TGTGCCAGCAGTTGGACAGGGAAGGGGAGGGGTACGCAGTATTTT
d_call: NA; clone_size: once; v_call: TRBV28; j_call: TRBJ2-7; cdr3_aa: CASTTHWETRAPSQYF; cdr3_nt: TGTGCCAGCACCACCCATTGGGAGACCCGGGCGCCGAGCCAGTACTTC
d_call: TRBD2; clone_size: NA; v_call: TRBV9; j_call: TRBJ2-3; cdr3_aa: CASSAYESRGGTDTQYF; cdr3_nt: TGTGCCAGCAGCGCATATGAGTCGCGGGGGGGCACAGATACGCAGTATTTT